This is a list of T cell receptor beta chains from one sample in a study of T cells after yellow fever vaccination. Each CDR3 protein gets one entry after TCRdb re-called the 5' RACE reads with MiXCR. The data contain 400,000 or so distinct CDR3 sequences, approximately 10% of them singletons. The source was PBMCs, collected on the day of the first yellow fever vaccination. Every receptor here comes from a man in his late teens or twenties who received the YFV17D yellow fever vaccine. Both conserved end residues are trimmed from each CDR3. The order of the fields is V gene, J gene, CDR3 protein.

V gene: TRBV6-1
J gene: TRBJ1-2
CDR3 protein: ASSRVPGQGAGFYGYT

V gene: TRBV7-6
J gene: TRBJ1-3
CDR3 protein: ASSLAWRGDIGNTIY

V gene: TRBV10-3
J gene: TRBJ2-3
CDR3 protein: AISEFPEGPDTQY

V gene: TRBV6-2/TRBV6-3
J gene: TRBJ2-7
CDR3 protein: ASSLKGARAEQY

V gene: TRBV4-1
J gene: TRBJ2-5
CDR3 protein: ASSQAGSEVGQY

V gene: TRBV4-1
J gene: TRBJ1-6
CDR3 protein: ASSQRQGDRFNSPLH

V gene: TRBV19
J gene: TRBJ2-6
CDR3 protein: ASSRYYRGSGANVLT

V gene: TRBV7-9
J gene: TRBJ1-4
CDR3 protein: ASSSDRGGEKLF

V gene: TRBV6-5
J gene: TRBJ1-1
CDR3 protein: ASSYPLGTTEAF

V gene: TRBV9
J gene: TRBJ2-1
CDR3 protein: ASSARITSGGANEQF

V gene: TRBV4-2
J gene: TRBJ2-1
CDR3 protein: ASSQDMRPSSYNEQF

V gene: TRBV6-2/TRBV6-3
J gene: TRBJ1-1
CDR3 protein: ASTWGGSNTEAF

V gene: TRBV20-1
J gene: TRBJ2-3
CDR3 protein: CACGSGDGTDTQY

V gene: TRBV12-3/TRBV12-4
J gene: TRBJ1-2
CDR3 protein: ASSLVRLVGYT

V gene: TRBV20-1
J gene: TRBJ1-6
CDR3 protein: SATDRGTYNSPLH

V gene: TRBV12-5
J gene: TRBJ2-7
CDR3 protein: ASGSWSYEQY

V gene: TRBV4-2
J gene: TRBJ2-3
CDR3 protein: ASSQWRGAGDTQY

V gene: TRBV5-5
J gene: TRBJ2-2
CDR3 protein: ASSFTVTGELF

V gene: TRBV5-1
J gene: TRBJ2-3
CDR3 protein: ASSRDRPTDTQY

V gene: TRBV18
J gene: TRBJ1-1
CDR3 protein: ASSGSDRGAF

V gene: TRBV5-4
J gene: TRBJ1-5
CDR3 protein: ASSQGGQPPNQPQH

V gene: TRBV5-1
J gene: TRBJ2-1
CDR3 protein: ASMTGGSNEQF

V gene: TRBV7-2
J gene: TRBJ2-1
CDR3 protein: ASSLDAGRKF

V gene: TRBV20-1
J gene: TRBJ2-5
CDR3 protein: SAWGEAWGTETQY

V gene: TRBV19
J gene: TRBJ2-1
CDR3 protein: ASSIDAGFGYNEQF

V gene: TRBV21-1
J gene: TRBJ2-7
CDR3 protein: ASSRGISYEQY

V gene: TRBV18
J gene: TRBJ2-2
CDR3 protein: ASSPSADSFAGELF

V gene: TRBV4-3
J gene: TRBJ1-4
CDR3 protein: ASSETQGFLQSREKLF

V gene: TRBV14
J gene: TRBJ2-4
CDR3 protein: ASSRTASIQY

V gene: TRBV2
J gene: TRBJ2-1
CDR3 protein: ASSREGFNEQF

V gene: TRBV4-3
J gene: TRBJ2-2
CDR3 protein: ASSQDARVLPGELF

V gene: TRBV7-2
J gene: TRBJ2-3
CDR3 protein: ASSLVGQPSTDTQY

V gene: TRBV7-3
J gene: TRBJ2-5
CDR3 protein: ASSLSASVTQY

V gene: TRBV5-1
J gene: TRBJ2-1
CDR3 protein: ASSPGQNYNEQF

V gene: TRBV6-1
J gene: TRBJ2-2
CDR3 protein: ASWRGDTGELF

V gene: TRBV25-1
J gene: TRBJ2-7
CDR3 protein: ASSEGKNEQY

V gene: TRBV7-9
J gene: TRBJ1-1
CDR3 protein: ASSLGNMNTEAS

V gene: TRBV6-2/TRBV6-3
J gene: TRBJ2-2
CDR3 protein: ASSYLHGTGYTGELF

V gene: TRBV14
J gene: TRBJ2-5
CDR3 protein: ASSQRTGGWVQETQY

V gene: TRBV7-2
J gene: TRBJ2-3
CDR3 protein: ASSFSRDTQY

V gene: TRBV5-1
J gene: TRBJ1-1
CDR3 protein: ASSLGQAPTEAF

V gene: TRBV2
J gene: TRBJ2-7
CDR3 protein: ASSLDTLEQY

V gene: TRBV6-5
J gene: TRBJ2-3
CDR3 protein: ASSYGPIDTQY

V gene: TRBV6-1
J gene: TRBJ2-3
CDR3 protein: ASSQRIGGASDTQY

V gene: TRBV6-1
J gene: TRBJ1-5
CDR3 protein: ASSRDRYNQPQH

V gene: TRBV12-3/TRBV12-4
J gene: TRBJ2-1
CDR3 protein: ASSPLAGGVDNEQF

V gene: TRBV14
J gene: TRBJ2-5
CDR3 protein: ASSQARGQETQY

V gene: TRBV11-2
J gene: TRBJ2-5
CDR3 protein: ASSASGLWETQY

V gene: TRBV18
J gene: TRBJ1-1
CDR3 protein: ASSPQDGPNTEAF

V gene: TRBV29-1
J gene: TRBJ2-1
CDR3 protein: SVEAIIGQGSYNEQF

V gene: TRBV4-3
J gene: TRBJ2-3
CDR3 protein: ASSPHRGSSGTDTQY

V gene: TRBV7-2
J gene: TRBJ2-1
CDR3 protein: ASSPSSGGLGFSF

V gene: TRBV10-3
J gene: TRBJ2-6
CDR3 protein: AIKERTGNSGANVLT

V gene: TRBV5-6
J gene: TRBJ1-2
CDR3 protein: ARGSGQYYGYT

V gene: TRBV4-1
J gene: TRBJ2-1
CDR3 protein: ASSQDPRLAGTYNEQF